This TCR beta chain was sequenced in a study of neoadjuvant anti-PD-1 for oral cavity cancer (dated by TCRdb to the early 2020s). In the study overall: Before curative-intent surgical resection, most patients were given three to four biweekly doses of nivolumab at 3 mg/kg. Patients without progression received a fourth nivolumab dose around day 43 and underwent definitive surgical resection on days 50-56. Responders were defined as patients with complete response, partial response or stable disease by RECIST 1.1; non-responders were defined as patients with progression. The parent correlative cohort included about a dozen patients, with an approximately 32% response rate.

For deep sequencing of PBMC libraries, mostly 480 ng of input genomic DNA was used, and six replicates were run per sample. The immunoSEQ hsTCRbeta kit was used to prepare TCRbeta libraries according to the manufacturer's instructions. Sequencing of the completed libraries took place using an Illumina NovaSeq 6000 S4 flow cell after they had been pooled to 2.5 to 3.5 nM. On the authors' methods: The immunoSEQ Analyzer was used for raw data preprocessing and quality control. The analysis was restricted to productive rearrangements, with each unique CDR3 amino acid sequence defining a clonotype. Using the R package tcR, the researchers computed the Gini-Simpson index as their estimate of repertoire clonality. Gini indices were compared with Student's t test, and associations with tumor size change were assessed by Pearson correlation. Imported from immuneACCESS, the table was reduced by TCRdb to in-frame sequences with V and J called. These copies leave out some clones; in studies compared against another copy, an unresolved V gene accounts for under half, and the cause of the remainder is not known. That table gives V, J and clone size, and the DNA gave D and trimming. Counted in this sample were 8,000 to 10,000 clones; about 67% of them appeared once. The top ten hold nearly 4.5% of the sample.

As to this clone: Its antigen is not yet known. Qualities for individual bases were not recorded, and no much larger clone is one base off.

On the study overall, not on this receptor specifically: The TCR analyses had only a few patients in each response group, and the authors called for validation in larger cohorts. After neoadjuvant nivolumab, significantly higher T cell clonality (Gini index) was found within PBMCs in non-responders than in responders. Higher pretreatment blood Treg/Th17 ratios correlated with higher pretreatment blood TCRbeta clonality and lower post-treatment tumor TCRbeta clonality.

Taken with the paper, the label for time point translates to: after neoadjuvant nivolumab, at surgical resection. None of the patients had received prior systemic or radiation treatment, and all were newly diagnosed with stage II-IVA oral cavity squamous cell carcinoma. The cohort was made up of patients with locally advanced, HPV-negative oral cavity squamous cell carcinoma. Peripheral blood mononuclear cells were analyzed directly and were not maintained or expanded in culture. Samples were obtained from a longitudinal correlative study of a single-arm phase II trial of neoadjuvant nivolumab in oral cavity squamous cell carcinoma. Subject-matched pre- and post-treatment PBMCs and tumors from three responders and three non-responders were subjected to genomic DNA-based TCRbeta sequencing. Peripheral blood mononuclear cells were drawn once before nivolumab treatment and a second time after treatment, when surgery took place. Genomic DNA was isolated from PBMCs using the Maxwell RSC DNA from Cells kit.

This sequence originates from a person aged 40 to 85 with oral cavity squamous cell carcinoma. Sequenced here: PBMCs, sampled after nivolumab (anti-PD-1) treatment.

The nucleotide sequence is TGCAGTGCGGGGGACTACGAGCAGTACTTC. Its protein reads: CSAGDYEQYF. The V and J segments used are TRBV20-1 and TRBJ2-7; the D region may be TRBD1 or TRBD2, each matching 5 bases equally. CDR1 DFQATT and CDR2 SNEGSKA are derived from the germline V gene (reference sequence). V was cut back by 6 bases and J by 3 bases, leaving a gap of 6 bases between them. From cysteine to phenylalanine, the CDR3 is 10 amino acids long. The entry retains the CDR3 DNA only, 30 bases that are in frame from base 1.